One and the same sample provided the 30 T cell receptor beta chains below, sequenced in a study of tumor-infiltrating lymphocytes in primary liver carcinoma. Researchers drew blood RNA from unsorted whole blood and extracted germline DNA as well. Production of TCR beta cDNA used roughly 0.55 ug total RNA together with a constant-region primer. ARM-PCR was slightly modified, and three nested multiplex PCR rounds with it gave rise to the TCR beta libraries. TRBV1-TRBV30 forward primers paired with a C-beta reverse primer were used in the first two PCR rounds, which ran 9 to 10 cycles each. Using its own MiXCR run on the multiplex PCR reads, TCRdb lists one record per CDR3 protein. The sample lists about 310,000 distinct CDR3 sequences; about 62% were seen once. The sequenced sample was peripheral blood. These receptors were taken from a man aged 35 to 55 with primary liver carcinoma and hepatitis B virus infection.

This clonotype was found many times. The rearrangement links TRBV5-4 to TRBJ2-1; D remains unclear. V lost 4 bases and J lost 5, with 4 bases in between. In germline, CDR1 is SGHNT, CDR2 YYREEE (reference sequence). The CDR3 is 11 amino acids. CDR3 amino acids: CASSINNEQFF. The CDR3 DNA is TGTGCCAGCAGCATAAACAATGAGCAGTTCTTC.

About this clonotype: This clone may be a read error of a much larger clone one base away. V is TRBV6-1 and J is TRBJ1-2; D gene ambiguous. Trimming took off 6 bases at V and 4 bases at J, with 12 bases between the two ends. The CDR3 covers 13 residues. Germline loops: CDR1 MNHNS, CDR2 SASEGT. CDR3 nucleotide sequence: TGTGCCAGCAGGCGGGGTCCGGGCTATGGCTACACCTTC. Residues: CASRRGPGYGYTF.

Comments on this clonotype: A clone one base away is much larger, so this may be a read error. The chain recombines TRBV10-3 with TRBJ2-7; 8 bases are shared with TRBD2. The CDR3 covers 13 residues. V lost 6 bases and J lost 3; bases outside the gene matches: 4. Germline CDR1 is ENHRY and CDR2 is SYGVKD. The CDR3 bases are TGTGCCATCAGCTCAGCGGGAGTCTACGAGCAGTACTTC. Translated: CAISSAGVYEQYF.

Turning to this clonotype: Compared with germline, one end of the junction differs, possibly owing to a read error. The V and J genes are TRBV29-1 and TRBJ1-1; a possible D gene is TRBD1 (6 bases). Germline V gene lookup returns CDR1 SQVTM and CDR2 ANQGSEA. The CDR3 is 14 amino acids. The CDR3, as DNA: TGCAACGTTCTCGGGGGGGGGCTGAACACTGAAGCTCTCTTT. Amino acid sequence: CNVLGGGLNTEALF.

To note about this clonotype: Sequence at one end of the junction differs from germline and may be a read error. The chain joins TRBV11-3 to TRBJ2-3; a possible D gene is TRBD1 (5 bases). Germline CDR1 reads SGHNT; CDR2 reads YENEEA. The CDR3 extends over 15 amino acids. The CDR3, as DNA: TGTGCCAGCAGCTTAGAGGTTACCAACACAGGTACGCAGTATTTT. Its translation: CASSLEVTNTGTQYF. Full variable domain (rest looked up from reference TRBV11-3 and TRBJ2-3): EAGVVQSPRYKIIEKKQPVAFWCNPISGHNTLYWYLQNLGQGPELLIRYENEEAVDDSQLPKDRFSAERLKGVDSTLKIQPAELGDSAVYLCASSLEVTNTGTQYFGPGTRLTVL.

The V and J genes are TRBV29-1 and TRBJ1-2, with no clear D. This CDR3 has 14 amino acids. Trimming shortened V by 0 bases and J by 5 bases, and 13 bases separated the two germline ends. From germline, CDR1 is SQVTM and CDR2 ANQGSEA. The CDR3 DNA follows: TGCAGCGTTGAAGAGGACCGCAGGTCATATGGCTACACCTTC. Its translation is CSVEEDRRSYGYTF.

V gene TRBV28 combines with J gene TRBJ2-3; 7 bases fit TRBD1. Germline loops: CDR1 MDHEN, CDR2 SYDVKM. This CDR3 region has 17 residues. V lost 7 bases, J lost 1 base, and 14 bases stayed unmatched. The CDR3 spells CASIQISAGGGTDTQYF. In DNA form, the CDR3 reads TGTGCCAGCATCCAAATTTCGGCAGGGGGTGGCACAGATACGCAGTATTTT.

This clonotype was observed many times. The gene calls are TRBV5-5 and TRBJ2-1; 9 positions agree with TRBD1. Germline V gene data show CDR1 as SGHKS and CDR2 as YYEKEE (reference sequence). The CDR3 has 15 amino acids. V trimming: 0 bases; J trimming: 7 bases; junction bases outside the gene matches: 5. The chain's CDR3 is CASSLGDRAPNEQFF. The CDR3 DNA reads TGTGCCAGCAGCTTGGGGGACAGGGCCCCGAATGAGCAGTTCTTC.

Ten or more counts support this clonotype. This chain connects TRBV7-9 to TRBJ2-3; D gene uncertain. The CDR3 sequence is 16 residues long. Germline loops: CDR1 SEHNR, CDR2 FQNEAQ (reference sequence). The V and J ends lost 5 bases and 2 bases respectively, with 17 bases between them. The CDR3 DNA is TGTGCCAGCAGCCGTCGACCGACTGCCCCCACAGATACGCAGTATTTT. Its translation: CASSRRPTAPTDTQYF.

Concerning this clonotype itself: A much larger clone lies one base from this, so it may be a read error. The chain combines TRBV4-1 with TRBJ2-2; 7 bases are a match to TRBD1. The length of the CDR3 is 16 residues. Germline V gene sequence: CDR1 MGHRA, CDR2 YSYEKL. Trimming at V came to 6 bases and at J to 9 bases, leaving 16 bases not matched to a gene. The CDR3 DNA is TGCGCCAGCAGTAGAGAGGACAGGAGGCGGACCAGGGAGCTGTTTTTT. The encoded protein is CASSREDRRRTRELFF.

About this clonotype itself: A much larger clone sits a single nucleotide away, making a read error possible. V usage is TRBV6-1 and J usage is TRBJ1-2; a weak D match, TRBD1 (5 bases). CDR3 size: 13 residues. Germline V gives CDR1 MNHNS, CDR2 SASEGT. V was shortened by 7 bases and J by 3 bases, with 12 bases between the two germline ends. The CDR3 DNA reads TGTGCCAGCATTCCCGTGACAGACTATGGCTACACCTTC. It is translated as CASIPVTDYGYTF.

This clonotype was seen a single time. A much larger clone is a single base away; this may be a read error. V and J are TRBV6-5 and TRBJ2-5; TRBD2 aligns across 14 bases. Germline lookup yields CDR1 MNHEY and CDR2 SVGAGI. V dropped 8 bases and J dropped 1; count of bases not matched to a gene: 9. There are 17 residues in the CDR3. The CDR3 region is CASAAGLAGGSQETQYF. CDR3 nucleotides: TGTGCCAGCGCAGCTGGACTAGCGGGAGGCTCCCAAGAGACCCAGTACTTC.

In regard to this clonotype: The germline gene is not matched at one end of the junction; a read error may be the cause. The rearrangement joins TRBV11-3 to TRBJ2-3; 9 nucleotides line up with TRBD1. The CDR3 totals 17 residues. Germline lookup yields CDR1 SGHNT and CDR2 YENEEA. This chain's CDR3 is CSSSPGTGFGTTDTQYF. The CDR3 region has the DNA TGTTCCAGCAGCCCCGGGACAGGGTTTGGGACGACAGATACGCAGTATTTT.

This clonotype occurred a few times. The rearrangement uses TRBV7-9 and TRBJ2-3, with a possible D match to TRBD2 (5 bases). Trimming pared 3 bases from V and 0 bases from J, leaving 10 bases between. The CDR3 length is 15 residues. The V gene's germline CDR1 is SEHNR and CDR2 FQNEAQ (reference sequence). The CDR3 here is CASSFQGGSTDTQYF. CDR3 DNA: TGTGCCAGCAGCTTCCAAGGAGGAAGCACAGATACGCAGTATTTT.

There are many counts of this clonotype. The chain has TRBV6-1 and TRBJ2-5; D ambiguous. V shed 5 bases and J shed 4 bases, with 2 bases lying between them. This CDR3 has 10 residues. Germline CDR1 MNHNS, CDR2 SASEGT. The CDR3 DNA is TGTGCCAGCAGTCGAGAGACCCAGTACTTC. This translates into CASSRETQYF.

To note about this clonotype: Given a much more abundant clone one base away, this may be a read error. V and J are TRBV4-1 and TRBJ2-1; the match to TRBD1 covers 10 bases. This CDR3 region has 16 residues. Germline trimming cut 3 bases from V and 10 bases from J; bases unmatched to any gene: 12. CDR1 is MGHRA, CDR2 YSYEKL, per germline. The CDR3 is CASSQTPGQGWYEQFF. CDR3 sequence (DNA): TGCGCCAGCAGCCAGACTCCGGGACAGGGGTGGTACGAGCAGTTCTTC.

The chain couples TRBV5-4 to TRBJ2-5; the D gene is possibly TRBD2 (6 bases). This CDR3 comprises 15 residues. Germline CDR1 is SGHNT and CDR2 is YYREEE (reference sequence). V dropped 0 bases and J dropped 4 bases, with 13 bases sitting between them. CDR3 nucleotides: TGTGCCAGCAGCTTGGCGACCCCGGGAGCAGAGACCCAGTACTTC. Translation: CASSLATPGAETQYF.

On this clonotype: This clone may be a read error of a much larger clone one base away. This rearrangement joins TRBV4-1 to TRBJ1-4; D gene unclear. The germline CDR1 and CDR2 sequences are MGHRA and YSYEKL. CDR3 length equals 14 residues. CDR3: CASNQEGIGKKLFF. The CDR3 nucleotides are TGCGCCAGCAACCAAGAAGGCATTGGGAAGAAACTGTTTTTT.

The CDR3 DNA reads as TGTGCCAGCAGTAGGGCCGCCTTTGGGGAATACGAGCAGTACTTC. Translating it yields CASSRAAFGEYEQYF. The V and J genes are TRBV28 and TRBJ2-7; D remains unclear. V lost 5 bases and J 4 bases, leaving 18 bases between the germline ends. The germline gives CDR1 MDHEN, CDR2 SYDVKM. CDR3 length: 15 residues.

On this clonotype: Compared with germline, one end of the junction differs, possibly owing to a read error. The gene calls are TRBV6-5 and TRBJ2-7; D is uncertain. The CDR3 is 13 residues long. Germline V CDR1 and CDR2: MNHEY, SVGAGI. This CDR3 is CASSSPPTHEQYF. The CDR3 DNA sequence: TGTGCCAGCAGTTCCCCCCCTACCCACGAGCAGTACTTT.

The CDR3 DNA is TGCAGCGTTTCACCCCCGTCCGGGGCAGATACGCAGTATTTT. It yields the protein CSVSPPSGADTQYF. The gene calls are TRBV29-1 and TRBJ2-3; TRBD2 is a possible D gene (5 bases). The germline CDR1 and CDR2 sequences are SQVTM and ANQGSEA. V lost 5 bases and J 4 bases, leaving 16 bases between the germline ends. This CDR3 spans 14 amino acids.

V gene TRBV6-8 combines with J gene TRBJ2-7; D call uncertain. Trimming removed 10 bases from V and 2 bases from J, with 15 bases in between. Germline V gives CDR1 MNHGY, CDR2 SAAAGT. The CDR3 is 13 amino acids. The CDR3 protein is CATAPHTAYEQYF. CDR3 sequence (DNA): TGTGCCACAGCACCTCACACCGCCTACGAGCAGTACTTC.

A word on this clonotype: No conserved phenylalanine or tryptophan ends this CDR3, so it is likely a read error. The chain uses TRBV29-1 and TRBJ1-5, with a weak D call TRBD1 (5 bases). V lost 4 bases to trimming and J lost 8 bases, with 15 bases between them. The CDR3 spans 13 residues. Germline assignment: CDR1 SQVTM and CDR2 ANQGSEA. This CDR3 reads CSVVTVSNEPQHS. CDR3 nucleotide sequence: TGCAGCGTTGTGACAGTCAGTAATGAGCCCCAGCATTCT.

On this clonotype itself: This may stem from a read error, because a much larger clone lies one nucleotide away. The chain uses TRBV6-1 and TRBJ2-7; TRBD2 agrees at 8 bases. Germline V lookup: CDR1 MNHNS, CDR2 SASEGT. The CDR3 is 17 residues long. V shed 6 bases and J 5 bases; nucleotides not matched to a gene: 18. The DNA for the CDR3 is TGTGCCAGCAGCGTGGGACCGACTAGCGTGAGAATCCACGAGCAGTACTTC. As protein: CASSVGPTSVRIHEQYF.

This clonotype has just a few counts. The J gene is TRBJ2-4, the V gene TRBV11-2, with 13 bases lining up with TRBD2. V was pared by 0 bases and J by 4 bases, with 12 bases of the junction left unmatched. The CDR3 loop spans 20 amino acids. Germline lookup yields CDR1 SGHAT and CDR2 FQNNGV. CDR3 in amino acids: CASSLETGTSGIAYKNIQYF. The CDR3 DNA reads TGTGCCAGCAGCTTAGAGACCGGGACTAGCGGGATCGCTTATAAAAACATTCAGTACTTC. Looking up the rest from reference TRBV11-2 and TRBJ2-4 gives the full variable domain: EAGVAQSPRYKIIEKRQSVAFWCNPISGHATLYWYQQILGQGPKLLIQFQNNGVVDDSQLPKDRFSAERLKGVDSTLKIQPAKLEDSAVYLCASSLETGTSGIAYKNIQYFGAGTRLSVL.

Concerning this clonotype: Given a much more abundant clone one base away, this may be a read error. V gene TRBV6-2 or TRBV6-3 combines with J gene TRBJ2-7; D may be TRBD2 (5 bases). The CDR3 totals 16 residues. The V end was cut by 7 bases, the J end by 3 bases, with 22 bases between. Germline CDR1 reads MNHEY; CDR2 reads SVGEGT. The CDR3 reads CASTFRIGRVYYEQYF. The CDR3 DNA reads as TGTGCCAGCACCTTTAGGATAGGGCGGGTGTACTACGAGCAGTACTTC.

This clonotype was found once. The genes are TRBV28 and TRBJ2-7; D is undetermined. V gave up 7 bases and J gave up 7 bases, with 20 bases separating them. From germline, CDR1 is MDHEN and CDR2 SYDVKM. CDR3 length: 14 amino acids. CDR3 DNA: TGTGCCAGCAAGCCGGTGGTGTCATCCGAGGAGCAGTACTTC. Its translation: CASKPVVSSEEQYF.

Details on this clonotype: A junction boundary mismatches the germline segment, possibly from a read error. The chain joins TRBV11-3 to TRBJ2-2; 9 bases are a match to TRBD1. The CDR3 runs to 17 residues. Per the germline V gene, CDR1 is SGHNT and CDR2 is YENEEA. As DNA, the CDR3 is TGTGCCAGCAGCACTCGGACAGGGGAGGGGACCACCGGGGAGCTGCTTTTT. It codes for CASSTRTGEGTTGELLF.

This clonotype has a handful of counts. Given a much more abundant clone one base away, this may be a read error. The chain is built from TRBV29-1 and TRBJ2-3; possible D gene TRBD2, 6 bases. The CDR3 is 12 residues long. Per the germline V gene, CDR1 is SQVTM and CDR2 is ANQGSEA. V was clipped by 7 bases and J by 4 bases, with 12 bases between them. The CDR3 bases are TGCAGCGCTGTTTCGGGAGCAGATACGCAGTATTTT. The encoded protein is CSAVSGADTQYF.

This clonotype was picked up a small number of times. J is TRBJ2-3 and V is TRBV5-1; D not resolved. Germline V lookup: CDR1 SGHRS, CDR2 YFSETQ. The V end was cut by 1 base, the J end by 5 bases, with 5 bases between. This CDR3 comprises 12 residues. The CDR3 nucleotides read TGCGCCAGCAGCTTGTGGGGAGATACGCAGTATTTT. Translated, it gives CASSLWGDTQYF.